One sample yielded the 32 T cell receptor beta chains listed below, sequenced in a study of cytomegalovirus exposure and HLA in healthy donors. In the PCR, 60 Vbeta and 13 Jbeta primers were used. Using immunoSEQ multiplex PCR, the repertoire was profiled, and TCRdb retains in-frame clones only, with some absent. In all, the sample yields under 70,000 clones. The specimen was PBMCs. The origin of the receptors is a female donor in good health and CMV-seropositive.

The chain couples TRBV7-6 to TRBJ2-7, with 10 bases fitting TRBD1. J was trimmed by 4 bases and V by 2 bases; bases with no gene match: 5. Germline CDR1 is SGHVS and CDR2 is FNYEAQ. The CDR3 has 15 amino acids. CDR3 protein: CASSLQTGGRYEQYF. DNA for the CDR3: TGTGCCAGCAGCTTACAGACAGGGGGCCGATACGAGCAGTACTTC.

The V gene is TRBV9, the J gene TRBJ2-7; D is possibly TRBD1 (6 bases). This CDR3 has 13 residues. Germline-derived CDR1 and CDR2 are SGDLS and YYNGEE. V was pared by 3 bases and J by 7 bases, with 14 bases between. In DNA, the CDR3 is TGTGCCAGCAGCGCAACACAGGGATCGGAGCAGTACTTC. Translating gives CASSATQGSEQYF.

The chain combines TRBV27 with TRBJ1-2, with a possible D match to TRBD1 (5 bases). Trimming removed 5 bases at V and 4 bases at J, with 14 bases between. The germline V gene has CDR1 MNHEY and CDR2 SMNVEV (reference sequence). This CDR3 has 14 amino acids. The CDR3 sequence: CASSPTDSLYGYTF. Written as DNA, the CDR3 is TGTGCCAGCAGTCCCACAGACAGCCTCTATGGCTACACCTTC.

Worth noting for this clone: Compared with germline, one end of the junction differs, possibly owing to a read error. V usage is TRBV6-5 and J usage is TRBJ1-2; 9 bases line up with TRBD1. Germline loops: CDR1 MNHEY, CDR2 SVGAGI. This CDR3 region has 15 residues. The CDR3 DNA is TGTGCCGGCAGTTACAGGACAGGGGAATTGTATGGCTACACCTTC. It codes for CAGSYRTGELYGYTF.

As regards this clone: A read error may account for a junction end that differs from germline. The chain couples TRBV30 to TRBJ2-7, with TRBD2 identical over 11 bases. Germline V gives CDR1 GTSNPN, CDR2 SVGIG (reference sequence). This CDR3 contains 15 residues. The CDR3 spells CAGSSPGLAAYEQYF. The CDR3 DNA reads TGTGCCGGGAGCTCACCGGGACTAGCGGCCTACGAGCAGTACTTC.

The chain couples TRBV13 to TRBJ1-6; 7 nucleotides match TRBD1. The V and J ends lost 4 bases and 7 bases, in that order; junction bases with no gene match: 7. Germline values: CDR1 PRHDT, CDR2 FYEKMQ (reference sequence). The CDR3 runs to 15 residues. The CDR3 spells CASSSDRAQNSPLHF. CDR3 in DNA: TGTGCCAGCAGCTCCGACAGGGCTCAGAATTCACCCCTCCACTTT.

This chain connects TRBV2 to TRBJ2-2, with 7 bases aligning to TRBD2. CDR1 is SNHLY, CDR2 FYNNEI, per germline. V lost 6 bases and J lost 4; bases outside the gene matches: 5. CDR3 size: 14 residues. CDR3 DNA: TGTGCCAGCAGGCCACTAGCGAGCACCGGGGAGCTGTTTTTT. It translates to CASRPLASTGELFF.

The chain has TRBV29-1 and TRBJ1-2, with 7 nucleotides matching TRBD1. Trimming at V came to 6 bases and at J to 6 bases, leaving 4 bases not matched to a gene. The length of the CDR3 is 11 residues. CDR1 SQVTM and CDR2 ANQGSEA come from the germline V gene. The CDR3 loop is CSVQGEDGYTF. CDR3 DNA sequence: TGCAGCGTGCAGGGGGAGGATGGCTACACCTTC.

The chain joins TRBV4-2 to TRBJ2-7; TRBD2 matches at 16 bases. This CDR3 spans 18 amino acids. V gave up 0 bases and J gave up 0 bases; unmatched junction bases: 2. CDR1 is LGHNA and CDR2 is YNFKEQ in the germline V gene. The CDR3 is CASSQEGLAGGFSYEQYF. The CDR3 DNA follows: TGTGCCAGCAGCCAAGAGGGACTAGCGGGGGGGTTCTCCTACGAGCAGTACTTC.

The gene calls are TRBV28 and TRBJ2-3; 7 nucleotides line up with TRBD1. This CDR3 has 14 amino acids. Germline CDR1 and CDR2: MDHEN and SYDVKM. The J segment lost 4 bases and the V segment lost 5 bases, leaving 6 bases of the junction unmatched. In nucleotides, the CDR3 is TGTGCCAGCAGTGCTACAGGGGAAGCAGATACGCAGTATTTT. Amino acid sequence: CASSATGEADTQYF.

To note about this clone: The same CDR3 arises from other DNA sequences in this sample as well. The chain carries TRBV4-3 and TRBJ1-6, with TRBD1 identical over 10 bases. The CDR3 sequence is 17 residues long. CDR1 is LGHNA and CDR2 is YSLEER in the germline V gene. The J segment lost 8 bases and the V segment lost 0 bases, leaving 7 bases of the junction unmatched. This CDR3 is CASSQDPFGTGDSPLHF. CDR3 nucleotide sequence: TGCGCCAGCAGCCAAGATCCCTTCGGGACAGGGGATTCACCCCTCCACTTT.

V usage is TRBV6-5 and J usage is TRBJ2-7; a weak D match, TRBD1 (6 bases). V lost 4 bases, J lost 5 bases, and 15 bases lay in between. CDR1 is MNHEY and CDR2 is SVGAGI in the germline V gene. There are 14 residues in the CDR3. The CDR3 loop reads CASSSTTGFDEQYF. For the CDR3, the DNA is TGTGCCAGCAGTTCAACAACAGGGTTCGACGAGCAGTACTTC.

The rearrangement links TRBV18 to TRBJ1-3; 8 bases fit TRBD1. Germline V gives CDR1 KGHSH, CDR2 LQKENI. The V gene end was trimmed by 6 bases and the J gene end by 2 bases; junction bases not matched to a gene: 6. The CDR3 is 15 amino acids. The CDR3 sequence: CASSDLRGPGNTIYF. The CDR3 DNA reads TGTGCCAGCTCGGACCTCAGGGGGCCTGGAAACACCATATATTTT.

The chain has TRBV28 and TRBJ1-2; maybe TRBD1 (5 bases). The V end was cut by 5 bases, the J end by 8 bases, with 12 bases between. CDR1 and CDR2 from the germline V gene are MDHEN and SYDVKM. The length of the CDR3 is 12 residues. The CDR3 bases are TGTGCCAGCAGTCCTGGGGCGCGGGGCTACACCTTC. Its protein is CASSPGARGYTF.

The rearrangement links TRBV7-2 to TRBJ2-1, with 12 bases aligning to TRBD2. CDR3 length: 13 amino acids. V trimming: 8 bases; J trimming: 8 bases; junction bases outside the gene matches: 4. Germline assignment: CDR1 SGHTA and CDR2 FQGNSA. CDR3 protein: CASEGLAGHEQFF. In DNA, the CDR3 is TGTGCCAGCGAGGGACTAGCGGGCCATGAGCAGTTCTTC.

The V and J genes are TRBV7-2 and TRBJ2-1; D may be TRBD2 (6 bases). Per the germline V gene, CDR1 is SGHTA and CDR2 is FQGNSA. The V and J ends lost 0 bases and 8 bases respectively, with 14 bases between them. This CDR3 has 15 amino acids. The CDR3 sequence is CASSLALEGLDEQFF. The CDR3 DNA reads as TGTGCCAGCAGCTTAGCGCTGGAGGGGCTGGATGAGCAGTTCTTC.

The chain employs TRBV30 and TRBJ1-5; D call uncertain. Germline CDR1 reads GTSNPN; CDR2 reads SVGIG (reference sequence). The CDR3 runs 15 residues. V shed 0 bases and J shed 4 bases, with 13 bases lying between them. The CDR3 region is CAWSVLLGRNQPQHF. The CDR3 DNA reads as TGTGCCTGGAGTGTACTTCTGGGCCGGAATCAGCCCCAGCATTTT.

The rearrangement joins TRBV27 to TRBJ2-7, with TRBD2 matching over 11 bases. After removal of 4 bases from V and 3 bases from J, the junction contained 5 bases not matched to a gene. The germline V gene has CDR1 MNHEY and CDR2 SMNVEV (reference sequence). This CDR3 has 15 amino acids. CDR3 loop: CASSSLAGAFYEQYF. In DNA form, the CDR3 reads TGTGCCAGCAGTTCACTAGCGGGGGCGTTCTACGAGCAGTACTTC.

This rearrangement joins TRBV6-5 to TRBJ1-1, with 8 positions matching TRBD1. V lost 6 bases, J lost 9 bases, and 15 bases stayed unmatched. The germline CDR1 and CDR2 sequences are MNHEY and SVGAGI. There are 15 residues in the CDR3. CDR3 sequence reads: CASSLKPQGAAKAFF. Written as DNA, the CDR3 is TGTGCCAGCAGCCTTAAACCCCAGGGGGCAGCGAAAGCTTTCTTT.

The V gene is TRBV11-2, the J gene TRBJ2-7; 8 nucleotides align to TRBD1. Germline loops: CDR1 SGHAT, CDR2 FQNNGV. V trimming: 4 bases; J trimming: 6 bases; junction bases outside the gene matches: 11. The CDR3 extends over 15 amino acids. The CDR3 bases are TGTGCCAGCAGCTCGGACAGGGCCATGGGGTTCGAGCAGTACTTC. It specifies CASSSDRAMGFEQYF.

This chain connects TRBV5-1 to TRBJ2-7, with D possibly TRBD1 on 6 matching bases. There are 13 residues in the CDR3. V shed 4 bases and J shed 2 bases, with 10 bases lying between them. Looked up from germline, CDR1 is SGHRS and CDR2 is YFSETQ. The chain's CDR3 is CASSETGPYEQYF. For the CDR3, the DNA is TGCGCCAGCAGCGAGACAGGCCCCTACGAGCAGTACTTC.

The chain couples TRBV4-3 to TRBJ1-6; D gene unclear. Germline values: CDR1 LGHNA, CDR2 YSLEER. The CDR3 runs 15 residues. V gave up 0 bases and J gave up 7 bases, with 10 bases separating them. DNA for the CDR3: TGCGCCAGCAGCCAAGATTTAGGGAGAAATTCACCCCTCCACTTT. Encoded protein: CASSQDLGRNSPLHF.

The chain links TRBV20-1 to TRBJ1-1, with D tentatively TRBD1 (5 bases). CDR1 DFQATT and CDR2 SNEGSKA come from the germline V gene (reference sequence). V was shortened by 5 bases and J by 10 bases, with 11 bases between the two germline ends. This CDR3 contains 10 residues. CDR3 nucleotides: TGCAGTGCTCCAGGGAGGCGAGCTTTCTTT. This translates into CSAPGRRAFF.

DNA of the CDR3: TGTGCCAGCAGCTTGCTGACAGCGGGCACCGGGGAGCTGTTTTTT. It specifies CASSLLTAGTGELFF. This chain joins TRBV5-8 and TRBJ2-2; D perhaps matches TRBD2 (6 bases). Between the trimmed V and J ends, which lost 1 base and 4 bases, there was a span of 11 bases. The germline V gene encodes CDR1 SGHTS and CDR2 YDEGEE. The CDR3 runs 15 residues.

The chain links TRBV18 to TRBJ2-5, with D perhaps matching TRBD1 (7 bases). V shed 1 base and J shed 4 bases, with 19 bases lying between them. Per germline, CDR1 KGHSH and CDR2 LQKENI. CDR3 length: 17 amino acids. The CDR3 sequence: CASSPRPVPGGLETQYF. In DNA, the CDR3 is TGTGCCAGCTCACCACGACCGGTTCCAGGGGGGCTAGAGACCCAGTACTTC.

This sequence joins TRBV6-1 and TRBJ1-4; tentative D call: TRBD1 (5 bases). Germline V gene data show CDR1 as MNHNS and CDR2 as SASEGT. The CDR3 has 14 residues. The V end was cut by 4 bases, the J end by 8 bases, with 14 bases between. CDR3 in DNA: TGTGCCAGCAGTGGTGACAGTAGAAGGGAAAAACTGTTTTTT. This translates into CASSGDSRREKLFF.

This chain joins TRBV6-6 and TRBJ2-7; weak D call: TRBD1 (5 bases). V shed 7 bases and J shed 1 base, with 17 bases lying between them. CDR1 is MNHNY and CDR2 is SVGAGI in the germline V gene (reference sequence). CDR3 length: 15 residues. Here the CDR3 reads CASTQRQGKSYEQYF. As DNA, the CDR3 is TGTGCCAGCACCCAAAGGCAGGGAAAGTCCTACGAGCAGTACTTC.

On this clone itself: Additional DNA sequences in this sample encode the identical CDR3. V usage is TRBV6-5 and J usage is TRBJ1-1; D unresolved. The CDR3 has 14 amino acids. Trimming pared 0 bases from V and 1 base from J, leaving 6 bases between. In germline, CDR1 is MNHEY, CDR2 SVGAGI. The CDR3 reads CASSYSQANTEAFF. CDR3 DNA sequence: TGTGCCAGCAGTTACTCGCAAGCGAACACTGAAGCTTTCTTT.

The rearrangement links TRBV5-6 to TRBJ2-7; tentative D call: TRBD1 (5 bases). CDR1 SGHDT and CDR2 YYEEEE come from the germline V gene. This CDR3 spans 12 amino acids. Trimming cost V 3 bases and J 2 bases, with 6 bases left between them. CDR3 loop: CASSSRAYEQYF. In nucleotides, the CDR3 is TGTGCCAGCAGCTCCAGGGCCTACGAGCAGTACTTC.

CDR3 residues: CATSRDPGVNYGYTF. The CDR3 bases are TGTGCCACCAGCAGAGATCCCGGAGTTAACTATGGCTACACCTTC. The J gene is TRBJ1-2, the V gene TRBV15; unclear D gene. The germline V and J ends were trimmed by 0 bases and 1 base, with 9 bases remaining between them. CDR3 length: 15 amino acids. CDR1 and CDR2 from the germline V gene are LNHNV and YYDKDF (reference sequence).

J is TRBJ2-1 and V is TRBV28; 9 bases agree with TRBD1. This CDR3 spans 16 amino acids. Trimming cost V 5 bases and J 2 bases; bases outside gene matches: 7. The germline gives CDR1 MDHEN, CDR2 SYDVKM. CDR3 residues: CASSTTGTGTYNEQFF. The CDR3 DNA is TGTGCCAGCAGTACTACCGGGACAGGGACCTACAATGAGCAGTTCTTC. The full variable domain, with the rest looked up from reference TRBV28 and TRBJ2-1, is DVKVTQSSRYLVKRTGEKVFLECVQDMDHENMFWYRQDPGLGLRLIYFSYDVKMKEKGDIPEGYSVSREKKERFSLILESASTNQTSMYLCASSTTGTGTYNEQFFGPGTRLTVL.

The chain combines TRBV20-1 with TRBJ2-7; D unresolved. Trimming removed 3 bases at V and 3 bases at J, with 6 bases between. The CDR3 sequence is 11 residues long. The germline V gene encodes CDR1 DFQATT and CDR2 SNEGSKA (reference sequence). The CDR3, as DNA: TGCAGTGCTAGGTCTTACTACGAGCAGTACTTC. As protein: CSARSYYEQYF.